This T cell receptor beta chain was obtained from a study of identical twins. Study observations and caveats: Models underpredicted monozygotic twin sharing of out-of-frame TCR alpha. Abundant beta clonotypes from cord blood had fewer insertions, unlike memory repertoires, which showed none. Twins' surplus sharing was weaker for beta out-of-frame sequences.

Per germline, CDR1 SGHRS and CDR2 YFSETQ. The CDR3 consists of 15 residues. J was trimmed by 4 bases and V by 2 bases; bases with no gene match: 4. This clonotype was seen repeatedly, ten times or more. Antigen specificity is unknown. It was template switching that added a universal primer site, and there were unique molecular identifiers on the cDNA. TCRdb passed the 5' RACE reads through MiXCR, listing each CDR3 protein once. The data show under 250,000 distinct CDR3 sequences, with 6% to 8% seen just once and 5% to 6% held by the top ten. The sample was also linked to a second study, of yellow fever vaccine responses in identical twins.

The rearrangement uses TRBV5-1 and TRBJ2-7; 12 positions agree with TRBD2. This TCR was sampled from a woman under 30 in good health. The sample comprised CD8+ T cells sorted from blood. DNA for the CDR3: TGCGCCAGCAGCTTACTAGCGGGAGGCGCTTACGAGCAGTACTTC. This sequence encodes CASSLLAGGAYEQYF.